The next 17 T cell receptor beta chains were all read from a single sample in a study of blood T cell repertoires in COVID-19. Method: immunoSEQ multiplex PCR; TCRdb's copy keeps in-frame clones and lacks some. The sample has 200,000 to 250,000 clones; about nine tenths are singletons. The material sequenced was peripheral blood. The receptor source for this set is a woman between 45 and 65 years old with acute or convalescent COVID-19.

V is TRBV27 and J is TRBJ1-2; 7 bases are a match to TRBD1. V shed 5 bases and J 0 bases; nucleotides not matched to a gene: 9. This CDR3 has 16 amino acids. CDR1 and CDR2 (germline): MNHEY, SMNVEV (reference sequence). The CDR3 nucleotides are TGTGCCAGCAGTAAACGGACAGGTACAGCTAACTATGGCTACACCTTC. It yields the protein CASSKRTGTANYGYTF.

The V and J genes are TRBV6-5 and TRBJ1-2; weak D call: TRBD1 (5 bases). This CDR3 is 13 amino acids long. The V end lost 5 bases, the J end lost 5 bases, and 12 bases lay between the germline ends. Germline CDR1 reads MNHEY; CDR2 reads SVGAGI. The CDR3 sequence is CASSPTSGYGYTF. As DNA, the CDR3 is TGTGCCAGCAGTCCCACCTCAGGGTATGGCTACACCTTC.

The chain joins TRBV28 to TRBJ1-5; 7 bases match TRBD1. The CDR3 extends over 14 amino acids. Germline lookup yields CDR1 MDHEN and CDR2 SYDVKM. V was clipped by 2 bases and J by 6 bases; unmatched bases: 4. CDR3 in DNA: TGTGCCAGCAGTTTACGGACAGGAGGTCAGCCCCAGCATTTT. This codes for CASSLRTGGQPQHF.

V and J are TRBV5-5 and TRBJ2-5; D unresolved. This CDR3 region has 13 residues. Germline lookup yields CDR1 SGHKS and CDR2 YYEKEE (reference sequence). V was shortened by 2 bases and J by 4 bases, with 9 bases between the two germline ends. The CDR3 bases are TGTGCCAGCAGCTTACCTGAGGCAGAGACCCAGTACTTC. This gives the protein CASSLPEAETQYF.

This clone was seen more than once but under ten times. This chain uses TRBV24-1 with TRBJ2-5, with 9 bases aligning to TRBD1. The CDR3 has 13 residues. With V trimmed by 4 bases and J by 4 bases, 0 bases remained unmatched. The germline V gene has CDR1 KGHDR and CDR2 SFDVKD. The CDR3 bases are TGTGCCACCAGTGAACAGGGGGCAGAGACCCAGTACTTC. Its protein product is CATSEQGAETQYF.

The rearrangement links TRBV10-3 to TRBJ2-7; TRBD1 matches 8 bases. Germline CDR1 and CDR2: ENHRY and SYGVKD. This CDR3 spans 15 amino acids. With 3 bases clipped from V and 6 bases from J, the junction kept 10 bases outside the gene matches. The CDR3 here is CAISDPKRTGSEQYF. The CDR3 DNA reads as TGTGCCATCAGTGACCCCAAGAGGACAGGGAGCGAGCAGTACTTC.

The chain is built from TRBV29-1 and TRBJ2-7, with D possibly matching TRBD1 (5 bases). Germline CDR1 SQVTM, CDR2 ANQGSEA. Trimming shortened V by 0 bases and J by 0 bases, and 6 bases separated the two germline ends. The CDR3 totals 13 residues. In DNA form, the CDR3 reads TGCAGCGTTGAAGAAGGGGTCTCCTACGAGCAGTACTTC. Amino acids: CSVEEGVSYEQYF.

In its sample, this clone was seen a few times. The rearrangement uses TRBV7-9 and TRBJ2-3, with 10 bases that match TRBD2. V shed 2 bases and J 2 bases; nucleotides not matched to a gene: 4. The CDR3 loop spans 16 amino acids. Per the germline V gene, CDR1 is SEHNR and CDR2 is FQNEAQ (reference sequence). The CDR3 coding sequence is TGTGCCAGCAGCTTAACACTAGCGGGACCCACAGATACGCAGTATTTT. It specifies CASSLTLAGPTDTQYF.

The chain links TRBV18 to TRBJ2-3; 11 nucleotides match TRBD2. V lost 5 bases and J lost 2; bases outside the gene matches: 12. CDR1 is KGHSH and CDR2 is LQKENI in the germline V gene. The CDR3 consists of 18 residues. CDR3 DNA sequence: TGTGCCAGCTCATCTTCCGGGACTAGCGGTAACCCCACAGATACGCAGTATTTT. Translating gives CASSSSGTSGNPTDTQYF.

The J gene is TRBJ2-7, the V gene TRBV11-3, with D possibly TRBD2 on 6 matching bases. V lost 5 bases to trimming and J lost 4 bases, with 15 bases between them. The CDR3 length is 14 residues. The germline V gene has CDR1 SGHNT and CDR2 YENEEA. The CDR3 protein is CASSTARGVYEQYF. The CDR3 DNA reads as TGTGCCAGCAGCACTGCGCGGGGAGTATACGAGCAGTACTTC.

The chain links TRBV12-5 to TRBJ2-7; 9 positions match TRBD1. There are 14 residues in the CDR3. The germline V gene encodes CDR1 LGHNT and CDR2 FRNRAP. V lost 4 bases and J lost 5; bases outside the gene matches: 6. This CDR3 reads CASGWDRVAHEQYF. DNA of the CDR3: TGTGCTAGTGGTTGGGACAGGGTGGCTCACGAGCAGTACTTC.

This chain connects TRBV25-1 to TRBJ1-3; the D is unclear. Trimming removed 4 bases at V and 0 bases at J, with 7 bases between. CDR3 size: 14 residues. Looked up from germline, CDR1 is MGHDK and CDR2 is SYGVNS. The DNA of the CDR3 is TGTGCCAGCAGTGGGCCCAACTCTGGAAACACCATATATTTT. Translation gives CASSGPNSGNTIYF. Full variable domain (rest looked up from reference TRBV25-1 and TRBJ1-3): EADIYQTPRYLVIGTGKKITLECSQTMGHDKMYWYQQDPGMELHLIHYSYGVNSTEKGDLSSESTVSRIRTEHFPLTLESARPSHTSQYLCASSGPNSGNTIYFGEGSWLTVV.

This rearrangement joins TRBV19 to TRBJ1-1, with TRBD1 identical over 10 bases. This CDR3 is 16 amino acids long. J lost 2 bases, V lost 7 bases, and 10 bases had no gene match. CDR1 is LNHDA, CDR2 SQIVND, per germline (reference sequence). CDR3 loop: CASIRQGAVVNTEAFF. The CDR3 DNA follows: TGTGCCAGTATCCGACAGGGGGCTGTAGTCAACACTGAAGCTTTCTTT. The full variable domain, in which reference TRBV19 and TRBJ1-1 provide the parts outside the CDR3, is DGGITQSPKYLFRKEGQNVTLSCEQNLNHDAMYWYRQDPGQGLRLIYYSQIVNDFQKGDIAEGYSVSREKKESFPLTVTSAQKNPTAFYLCASIRQGAVVNTEAFFGQGTRLTVV.

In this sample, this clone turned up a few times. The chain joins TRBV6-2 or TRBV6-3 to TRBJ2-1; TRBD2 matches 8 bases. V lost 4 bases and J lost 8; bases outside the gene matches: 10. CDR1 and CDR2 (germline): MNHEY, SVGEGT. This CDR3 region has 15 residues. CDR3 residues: CASSSTGTRLDEQFF. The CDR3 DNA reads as TGTGCCAGCAGTTCCACCGGGACTAGGCTTGATGAGCAGTTCTTC.

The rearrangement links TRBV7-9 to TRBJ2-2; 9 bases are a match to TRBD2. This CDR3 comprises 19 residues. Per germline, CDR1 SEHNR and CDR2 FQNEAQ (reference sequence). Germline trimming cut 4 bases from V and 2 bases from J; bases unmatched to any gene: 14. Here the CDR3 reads CASSYPTAGGRDNTGELFF. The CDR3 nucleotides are TGTGCCAGCAGCTACCCCACTGCGGGAGGGAGAGATAACACCGGGGAGCTGTTTTTT.

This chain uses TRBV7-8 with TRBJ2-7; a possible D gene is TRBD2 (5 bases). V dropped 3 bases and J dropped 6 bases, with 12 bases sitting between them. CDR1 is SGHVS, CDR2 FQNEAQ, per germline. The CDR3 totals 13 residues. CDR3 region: CASSFGLGGEQYF. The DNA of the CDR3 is TGTGCCAGCAGCTTTGGTTTAGGAGGCGAGCAGTACTTC.

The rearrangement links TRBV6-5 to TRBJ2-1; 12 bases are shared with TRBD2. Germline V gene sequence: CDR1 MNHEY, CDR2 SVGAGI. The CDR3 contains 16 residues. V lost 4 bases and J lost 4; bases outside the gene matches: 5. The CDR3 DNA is TGTGCCAGCAGTTTCCCTAGCGGGAGGGGATACAATGAGCAGTTCTTC. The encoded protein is CASSFPSGRGYNEQFF.